This TCR beta chain came from a study of regulatory T cells in long-lasting Graves disease listed by TCRdb under 2021. The study in broad terms: Persistent Graves' disease meant more than 5 years of antithyroid drug treatment with TSH receptor autoantibodies that stayed positive. Patients with persistent Graves' disease were compared with patients with newly diagnosed Graves' disease using TCR sequencing and RNA sequencing of peripheral blood. The study took place in China and was registered as a clinical trial. Antithyroid drugs had been taken for approximately 10 years on average by persistent Graves' disease patients in the clinical cohort. A total of approximately 35 samples were covered by TCR sequencing, comprising around 13 persistent and 20 or so newly diagnosed Graves' disease patients.

Results the study describes overall, beyond this receptor: Only the TCR beta chain was sequenced and analyzed. Persistent Graves' disease patients showed lower TCR Shannon entropy and fewer highly expanded clones than newly diagnosed patients, suggesting clonal expansion. The authors noted that the small sample size was a limitation that may lower accuracy. Patients with persistent disease shared more public clonotypes (over 2,500) than newly diagnosed patients did (966). Only peripheral blood was studied, because thyroid tissue, the primary lesion, was inaccessible. Persistent disease showed preferential use of TRBV28, TRBJ1-2 and TRBJ2-5, whereas newly diagnosed disease favored TRBV20-1 and TRBJ2-1.

The sample's time point, from its label and the paper: persistent/refractory GD, antithyroid drugs over 5 years with positive TRAb. For both TCR sequencing and RNA sequencing, RNA was extracted from PBMCs in TRIzol. Graves' disease was diagnosed according to American Thyroid Association guidelines. The patients came from an endocrinology department in Xi'an, China. From each patient, roughly 9 milliliters of peripheral blood was collected into an EDTA anticoagulant tube. Ficoll Paque Plus density gradient separation was used to isolate PBMCs, and no additional T cell sorting was done. An Agilent 2100 Bioanalyzer and agarose gel were used to check RNA quality, and a NanoDrop 2000 was used to measure RNA concentration. Library method: multiplex PCR. Sequencing used an Illumina HiSeq 4000. iRepertoire HTBI primers and Arm-PCR amplification of CDR3 regions were used to construct TCR beta libraries. Before sequencing, the PCR products underwent gel purification. Processing in the source paper ran as follows. Gene usage analysis of CDR3 amino acid clonotypes used the 60 to 75 TRBV and 14 to 15 TRBJ segments found across samples. COPE and FqMerger were used to merge filtered high-quality paired reads into contigs. BLAST was used to align contigs to the IMGT TRBV, TRBD and TRBJ reference genes, and CDR3 was defined following IMGT. Highly expanded clones were defined as clonotypes with a frequency above 0.1%. Shannon entropy served as the measure of repertoire diversity, while the Gini coefficient captured V-J evenness. A clonotype found in more than one individual was treated as public. The raw public reads went through TCRdb reprocessing: fastp at Q25, MiXCR clone calling, in-frame beta chains kept. Every distinct CDR3 protein forms one entry, paired with its most common genes and DNA. The V and J calls come from TCRdb's annotation, not from the publication. For this sample the table gives roughly 400,000 distinct CDR3 sequences, of which under 25% were detected only once. The ten largest clones represent roughly an eighth of the sample.

According to the germline V gene (reference sequence), CDR1 reads DFQATT and CDR2 reads SNEGSKA. Spanning cysteine to phenylalanine, the CDR3 consists of 14 amino acids. Only the CDR3 part of the read is kept: 42 bases, read in frame from the first base. Relative to germline, V is 0 bases shorter and J is 3 bases shorter, with 12 bases between their ends. This clonotype occurred many times. The specificity of this receptor is unknown. The record has no base qualities; no much larger clone is one base away. This specimen consisted of peripheral blood mononuclear cells (PBMCs), obtained when the disease was refractory, from a patient treated with antithyroid drugs. The sequence is built from TRBV20-1 and TRBJ2-7, with TRBD2 tentatively as D gene (6 bases match). This clonotype was sampled from a female donor with Graves disease. The CDR3 protein: CSARDRREYYEQYF. The nucleotides read TGCAGTGCTAGAGATCGACGGGAGTACTACGAGCAGTACTTC.